The following is a T cell receptor (beta chain) sequence with its context. The record originates from a study of T-cell reconstitution after alpha-beta-depleted transplantation in children. Researchers prepared the TCRbeta library using unique molecular identifiers, the study reports. TCRdb fed the PCR reads into MiXCR, producing one record per CDR3 protein. The profile shows 250,000 to 300,000 distinct CDR3 sequences, about 10% of them singletons. The source is a human donor who donated a stem cell graft to a child with SCID. The sequenced sample was PBMCs from the stem cell graft donor, obtained from the stem cell graft.

The CDR3 here is CASSLVEGKQTQYF. The CDR3 nucleotides read TGTGCCAGCAGCTTAGTGGAGGGAAAACAGACCCAGTACTTC. The V and J genes are TRBV7-9 and TRBJ2-5; the D gene is possibly TRBD2 (6 bases). Between the trimmed V and J ends, which lost 1 base and 6 bases, there was a span of 12 bases. This CDR3 has 14 amino acids. Germline assignment: CDR1 SEHNR and CDR2 FQNEAQ (reference sequence).